Listed below are T cell receptor beta chains from one sample, sequenced in a study of control samples from healthy donors and cancer patients. Sequencing used immunoSEQ multiplex PCR; TCRdb keeps in-frame clones, though not all of them. The sample lists more than 50,000 clones; approximately 91% were seen once. The sample taken for sequencing was blood. These receptors originate from a man between 50 and 59 years old in good health. Both conserved end residues are part of each CDR3. Each record gives: clone size, D gene, J gene, V gene, CDR3 protein, CDR3 DNA. A D gene is named only where the DNA matches it firmly. Size is omitted from some rows. Given values are once, few, many or a class for expanded clones.

>.|.|TRBJ1-5|TRBV30
CAWRSGGEFQPQHF
TGTGCCTGGAGATCGGGGGGCGAATTTCAGCCCCAGCATTTT
>once|TRBD1|TRBJ2-5|TRBV4-2
CASSLQRGTGDETQYF
TGTGCCAGCAGCCTCCAGAGAGGGACAGGGGATGAGACCCAGTACTTC
>.|TRBD2|TRBJ2-1|TRBV4-3
CASSQDGTSGSYNEQFF
TGCGCCAGCAGCCAAGACGGGACTAGCGGTTCCTACAATGAGCAGTTCTTC
>.|.|TRBJ1-1|TRBV5-6
CASSLGAEAFF
TGTGCCAGCAGCTTGGGGGCAGAAGCTTTCTTT
>.|.|TRBJ1-5|TRBV28
CASRTLGNYQPQHF
TGTGCCAGCAGAACCCTCGGGAATTATCAGCCCCAGCATTTT
>.|.|TRBJ2-2|TRBV18
CASSPPAGELFF
TGTGCCAGCTCACCACCGGCCGGGGAGCTGTTTTTT
>.|.|TRBJ2-7|TRBV29-1
CSVEGVGLEGGREQYF
TGCAGCGTTGAAGGTGTCGGTCTAGAAGGAGGGCGCGAGCAGTACTTC
>.|.|TRBJ2-7|TRBV27
CASSLGDGYEQYF
TGTGCCAGCAGTTTGGGGGATGGATACGAGCAGTACTTC
>.|TRBD2|TRBJ2-5|TRBV3-1/TRBV3-2
CASSQDRGTSGRMEETQYF
TGTGCCAGCAGCCAAGATAGGGGGACTAGCGGGAGAATGGAAGAGACCCAGTACTTC
>.|.|TRBJ1-2|TRBV6-5
CASSYSVRYGYTF
TGTGCCAGCAGTTACAGCGTCCGCTATGGCTACACCTTC
>.|TRBD2|TRBJ2-3|TRBV3-1/TRBV3-2
CASSQETENCETSGQDTQYF
TGTGCCAGCAGCCAAGAAACAGAAAACTGCGAAACTAGCGGTCAAGATACGCAGTATTTT
>.|.|TRBJ2-3|TRBV29-1
CSVDVSAGDTQYF
TGCAGCGTTGACGTCTCGGCGGGGGATACGCAGTATTTT
>.|TRBD2|TRBJ2-7|TRBV7-2
CASSDPGLAGYEQYF
TGTGCCAGCAGCGATCCGGGACTAGCGGGCTACGAGCAGTACTTC
>.|.|TRBJ1-1|TRBV6-1
CASSEGAKLGEAFF
TGTGCCAGCAGTGAAGGCGCGAAACTAGGTGAAGCTTTCTTT
>.|TRBD2|TRBJ2-3|TRBV27
CASSLGQGGRTGTDTQYF
TGTGCCAGCAGTTTAGGTCAGGGCGGGAGGACCGGGACAGATACGCAGTATTTT
>.|TRBD1|TRBJ1-6|TRBV24-1
CATSTARQGAAYNSPLHF
TGTGCCACCAGCACCGCACGACAGGGGGCGGCCTATAATTCACCCCTCCACTTT
>.|.|TRBJ1-6|TRBV12-3/TRBV12-4
CASSRGWFSPLHF
TGTGCCAGCAGCCGAGGGTGGTTCTCACCCCTCCACTTT
>.|TRBD1|TRBJ2-2|TRBV11-3
CASSLRTGGRGTGELFF
TGTGCCAGCAGCTTGAGGACAGGGGGGCGCGGCACCGGGGAGCTGTTTTTT
>.|TRBD1|TRBJ1-2|TRBV15
CATAGQGKTYGYTF
TGTGCCACCGCCGGACAGGGGAAGACCTATGGCTACACCTTC
>once|TRBD2|TRBJ2-3|TRBV18
CASSTGTSGSTDTQYF
TGTGCCAGCTCAACCGGGACTAGCGGGAGCACAGATACGCAGTATTTT
>once|TRBD2|TRBJ2-3|TRBV7-9
CASSLGTSGSYTDTQYF
TGTGCCAGCAGCTTGGGGACTAGCGGGAGTTACACAGATACGCAGTATTTT
>.|TRBD2|TRBJ2-7|TRBV6-7
CASSYQAGLAGRYEQYF
TGTGCCAGCAGTTACCAAGCAGGATTAGCGGGACGCTACGAGCAGTACTTC
>.|.|TRBJ1-2|TRBV10-3
CAISESETTGPNYGYTF
TGTGCCATCAGTGAGTCCGAGACCACAGGGCCAAACTATGGCTACACCTTC
>.|.|TRBJ1-5|TRBV5-1
CASSLEVGQPQHF
TGCGCCAGCAGCTTGGAGGTGGGACAGCCCCAGCATTTT
>.|.|TRBJ1-2|TRBV7-3
CASSPTDSAGGYTF
TGTGCCAGCAGCCCAACGGACAGCGCTGGCGGCTACACCTTC
>.|.|TRBJ2-6|TRBV3-1/TRBV3-2
CASSYRVPGANVLTF
TGTGCCAGCAGCTACAGGGTCCCTGGGGCCAACGTCCTGACTTTC
>.|.|TRBJ2-1|TRBV7-8
CASSLGGEQFF
TGTGCCAGCAGCTTGGGGGGAGAGCAGTTCTTC